The source of this TCR beta chain is a study of regulatory T cells in long-lasting Graves disease. The CDR3 runs to 14 residues. CDR1 is SEHNR and CDR2 is FQNEAQ in the germline V gene (reference sequence). V lost 5 bases to trimming and J lost 3 bases; unmatched junction nucleotides: 3. The sample's time point: newly diagnosed GD, antithyroid drugs for less than 3 months. There was RNA extracted from PBMCs, and the TCR library was made from it. About this clonotype: Its antigen is unidentified.

The authors built TCR beta libraries using iRepertoire HTBI primers and Arm-PCR of CDR3 regions. TCRdb used MiXCR to reprocess the multiplex PCR reads, holding one entry per CDR3 protein. The sample includes approximately 540,000 distinct CDR3 sequences, more than 10% of them seen just once. General study results and limits: Persistent disease was characterized by preferential usage of TRBV28, TRBJ1-2 and TRBJ2-5.

These data were also filed under a second study, of T cells in Graves' hyperthyroidism and ophthalmopathy. That source adds: Stable hyperthyroidism: no ophthalmopathy progression over 18 months of follow-up. Ophthalmopathy was identified by the model a median around 6.9 months ahead of onset.

The material sequenced was peripheral blood mononuclear cells (PBMCs), taken at new diagnosis, from a patient treated with antithyroid drugs. V and J are TRBV7-9 and TRBJ1-5, with 8 bases aligning to TRBD1. The TCR originated in a woman under 40 with Graves disease. The CDR3 reads CASSTQGDNQPQHF. Written as DNA, the CDR3 is TGTGCCAGCAGCACACAGGGGGACAATCAGCCCCAGCATTTT.